These T cell receptor beta chains were read from a single sample in a study of blood T cells in healthy people across ages. TCRdb processed the 5' RACE reads anew with MiXCR; each CDR3 protein has one entry. This table holds 1.5 million to 2 million distinct CDR3 sequences, about two fifths found once. The specimen sequenced was blood. These receptors originate from a human donor in good health. The CDR3 runs from the conserved cysteine through the conserved F or W. The D gene is left open where the match is weak. Some rows mark clone size as missing; the rest say once, few, many or name a class of expanded clone.

>NA|TRBJ2-5|NA|TRBV28
TGTGCCACCGAGGACACTAAAGAGACCCAGTACTTC
CATEDTKETQYF
>few|TRBJ1-2|TRBD1|TRBV10-3
TGTGCCATCTCCCAGGGGGACGGCTACACCTTC
CAISQGDGYTF
>NA|TRBJ2-1|NA|TRBV11-3
TGTGCCAGCTCCAGACCAGAAGCTAGATACAATGAGCAGTTCTTC
CASSRPEARYNEQFF
>few|TRBJ2-7|NA|TRBV20-1
TGCAGCCCCCTGCAAGGCGGAACCTACGAGCAGTACTTC
CSPLQGGTYEQYF
>NA|TRBJ2-7|NA|TRBV7-2
TGTGCCAGCAGCCCCCGACTGCAATCCTACGAGCAGTACTTC
CASSPRLQSYEQYF
>once|TRBJ1-2|NA|TRBV6-2/TRBV6-3
TGTGCCAGCAGTTACTCGGGAAATCCAGGCCCCACCTTC
CASSYSGNPGPTF
>few|TRBJ2-4|NA|TRBV12-3/TRBV12-4
TGTGCCAGCAGTTTTTCCGGTCAGGGACTGGAGCAGTACTTC
CASSFSGQGLEQYF
>NA|TRBJ2-5|NA|TRBV6-5
TGTGCCAGCAGTTACTCTCGGGACGGCGAATCGTTAGGTCCCAGGCAGTACTTC
CASSYSRDGESLGPRQYF
>NA|TRBJ2-5|TRBD1|TRBV7-2
TGTGCCAGCAGCTTGAAACCGGGGACAGGGGGTAAACAAGAGACCCAGTACTTC
CASSLKPGTGGKQETQYF
>NA|TRBJ1-2|NA|TRBV4-1
TGCGCCAGCAGCCCAAGGCAGGGTACCGCTATGAGTGGCTACACCTTC
CASSPRQGTAMSGYTF
>NA|TRBJ2-7|TRBD1|TRBV5-1
TGCGCCAGCAGCTGGGCTTCAGGGGGCAACGAGCAGTACTTC
CASSWASGGNEQYF
>few|TRBJ2-5|NA|TRBV5-1
TGCGCCAGCTCCATTGAAAGGCGAGAGACCCAGTACTTC
CASSIERRETQYF
>few|TRBJ2-5|NA|TRBV5-4
TGTGCCACCCGCGAGTGGGGGCAAGAGACCCAGTACTTC
CATREWGQETQYF
>NA|TRBJ2-7|NA|TRBV9
TGTGCCAGCAGCGTGGAGACAGGCCAGGGGCCCTACGAGCAGTACTTC
CASSVETGQGPYEQYF
>NA|TRBJ2-5|NA|TRBV2
TGTGCCAGCAGTGGACCTCCCGGGACCGAAGAGACCCAGTACTTC
CASSGPPGTEETQYF
>few|TRBJ2-3|NA|TRBV12-3/TRBV12-4
TGTGCCAGCAGTTTTGGGCTCGAAGTACCCACAGATGCGCAGTATTTT
CASSFGLEVPTDAQYF
>NA|TRBJ2-7|NA|TRBV7-6
TGTGCCAGCAGCACGCAACAGGTCCACGAGCAGTACTTC
CASSTQQVHEQYF
>NA|TRBJ1-2|TRBD1|TRBV5-5
TGTGCCAACAGCTTGGGGACAGGGGGCTACTATGGCTACACCTTC
CANSLGTGGYYGYTF
>NA|TRBJ1-2|NA|TRBV20-1
TGCAGTGCTAGAGGGCAGGGTAGGGCCTATGGCTACACCTTC
CSARGQGRAYGYTF
>NA|TRBJ2-3|NA|TRBV2
TGTGCCAGCAAAGTAGAGTCAGATACGCAGTATTTT
CASKVESDTQYF
>NA|TRBJ1-5|NA|TRBV27
TGTGCCAGCAGTCGGTATGCATTGGGCGGCGGGGGCCAGCCCCAGCATTTT
CASSRYALGGGGQPQHF
>NA|TRBJ2-5|NA|TRBV20-1
TGCAGTGCTAGAGATGGCGGCGGGGGCCCAGGGGAGACCCAGTACTTC
CSARDGGGGPGETQYF
>NA|TRBJ2-3|NA|TRBV20-1
TGCAGCGTCATTAGGGGGGGGGGAACAGATACGCAGTATTTT
CSVIRGGGTDTQYF
>NA|TRBJ1-5|NA|TRBV6-2/TRBV6-3
TGTGCCAGCAGTTACTCGATAGGGGACCAAAATCAGCCCCAGCATTTT
CASSYSIGDQNQPQHF